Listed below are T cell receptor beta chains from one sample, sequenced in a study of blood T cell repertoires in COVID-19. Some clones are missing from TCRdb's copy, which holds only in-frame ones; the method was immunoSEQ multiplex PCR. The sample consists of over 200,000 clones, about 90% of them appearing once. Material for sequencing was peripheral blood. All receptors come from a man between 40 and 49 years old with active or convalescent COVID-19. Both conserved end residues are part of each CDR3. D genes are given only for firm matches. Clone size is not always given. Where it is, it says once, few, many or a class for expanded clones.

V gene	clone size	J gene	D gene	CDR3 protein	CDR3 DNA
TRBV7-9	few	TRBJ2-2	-	CASSLRTANTGELFF	TGTGCCAGCAGCTTAAGAACAGCGAACACCGGGGAGCTGTTTTTT
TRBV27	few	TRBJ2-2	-	CASSGNRVNTGELFF	TGTGCCAGCAGTGGGAACAGGGTGAACACCGGGGAGCTGTTTTTT
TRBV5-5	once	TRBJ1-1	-	CASSGEWGGTEAFF	TGTGCCAGCAGCGGGGAATGGGGGGGCACTGAAGCTTTCTTT
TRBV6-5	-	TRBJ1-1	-	CASLLDRSNTEAFF	TGTGCCAGCTTACTCGACAGGTCGAACACTGAAGCTTTCTTT
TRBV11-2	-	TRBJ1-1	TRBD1	CASEDRDLSAEAFF	TGTGCCAGCGAGGACAGGGATCTCTCAGCTGAAGCTTTCTTT
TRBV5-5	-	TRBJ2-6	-	CASTPELREAVNVLTF	TGTGCCAGCACCCCAGAACTGCGCGAGGCGGTCAACGTCCTGACTTTC
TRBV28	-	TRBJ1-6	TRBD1	CASTGQGAYSPLHF	TGTGCCAGCACCGGACAGGGGGCTTATTCACCCCTCCACTTT
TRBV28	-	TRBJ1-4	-	CASSSPGGETNEKLFF	TGTGCCAGCAGTTCCCCGGGGGGAGAAACTAATGAAAAACTGTTTTTT
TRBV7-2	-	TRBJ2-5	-	CASSSIAGAETQYF	TGTGCCAGCAGCTCAATCGCAGGGGCCGAAACCCAGTACTTC
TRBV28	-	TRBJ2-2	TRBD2	CASEGGRAAIGELFF	TGTGCCAGCGAAGGCGGGAGGGCCGCTATCGGGGAGCTGTTTTTT
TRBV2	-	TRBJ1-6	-	CASSDQAGGNSPLHF	TGTGCCAGCAGTGACCAAGCGGGGGGGAATTCACCCCTCCACTTT
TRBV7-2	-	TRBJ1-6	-	CATGGNNSPLHF	TGTGCCACCGGGGGGAATAATTCACCCCTCCACTTT
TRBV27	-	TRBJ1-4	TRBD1	CASSILGGRTNEKLFF	TGTGCCAGCAGTATACTAGGGGGCCGCACTAATGAAAAACTGTTTTTT
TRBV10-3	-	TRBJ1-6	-	CAISNNLGSNSPLHF	TGTGCCATAAGTAACAACCTGGGGAGTAATTCACCCCTCCACTTT
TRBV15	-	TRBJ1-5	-	CATSRRTDQGPQHF	TGTGCCACCAGCAGGCGGACAGATCAGGGGCCCCAGCATTTT
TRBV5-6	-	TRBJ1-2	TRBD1	CASSPDREVFGYTF	TGTGCCAGCAGCCCGGACAGGGAGGTGTTTGGCTACACCTTC
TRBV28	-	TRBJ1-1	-	CASSLQVNTEAFF	TGTGCCAGCAGTCTTCAGGTGAACACTGAAGCTTTCTTT
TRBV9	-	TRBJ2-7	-	CASSVEPLVTGKSSYEQYF	TGTGCCAGCAGCGTAGAGCCCCTAGTTACAGGGAAAAGCTCCTACGAGCAGTACTTC
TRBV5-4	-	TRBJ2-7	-	CASSPGRQDSYEQYF	TGTGCCAGCAGCCCGGGGAGGCAGGACTCCTACGAGCAGTACTTC
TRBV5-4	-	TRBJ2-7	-	CASSNWGTSYEQYF	TGTGCCAGCAGCAACTGGGGCACAAGCTACGAGCAGTACTTC
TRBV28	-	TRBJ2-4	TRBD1	CASRRIGQGDIQYF	TGTGCCAGCAGGCGGATCGGACAGGGAGACATTCAGTACTTC
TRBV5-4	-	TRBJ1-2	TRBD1	CASSNQGEDGYTF	TGTGCCAGCAGCAACCAGGGGGAAGATGGCTACACCTTC
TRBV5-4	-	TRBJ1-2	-	CASSFVGGSDGYTF	TGTGCCAGCAGCTTTGTGGGGGGAAGCGATGGCTACACCTTC
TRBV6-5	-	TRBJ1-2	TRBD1	CASSSPGQGAPGYTF	TGTGCCAGCAGCTCGCCGGGACAGGGGGCGCCTGGCTACACCTTC
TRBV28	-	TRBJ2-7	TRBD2	CASSSSGAGRGEQYF	TGTGCCAGCAGTTCAAGCGGGGCAGGGCGAGGCGAGCAGTACTTC
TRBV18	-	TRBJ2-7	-	CASSMTDYEQYF	TGTGCCAGCTCAATGACAGACTACGAGCAGTACTTC
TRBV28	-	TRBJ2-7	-	CASSPGHHVPYEQYF	TGTGCCAGCAGTCCCGGACACCACGTTCCTTACGAGCAGTACTTC
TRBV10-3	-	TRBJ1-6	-	CAISESPGRVDSPLHF	TGTGCCATCAGTGAGTCTCCCGGCAGGGTCGATTCACCCCTCCACTTT
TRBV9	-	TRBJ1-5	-	CASSDSGFNQPQHF	TGTGCCAGCAGCGACAGTGGGTTCAATCAGCCCCAGCATTTT
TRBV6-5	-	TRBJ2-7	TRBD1	CASKTGGSYEQYF	TGTGCCAGCAAGACAGGGGGCTCCTACGAGCAGTACTTC
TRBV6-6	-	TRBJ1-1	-	CASGLDLGAGPNTEAFF	TGTGCCAGCGGTCTAGACTTGGGGGCCGGGCCGAACACTGAAGCTTTCTTT
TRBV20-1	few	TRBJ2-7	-	CSAGPYEQYF	TGCAGTGCGGGCCCCTACGAGCAGTACTTC
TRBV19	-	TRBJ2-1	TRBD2	CASSIGRGLSYNEQFF	TGTGCCAGTAGTATAGGGCGGGGGTTATCCTACAATGAGCAGTTCTTC
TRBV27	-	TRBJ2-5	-	CASSFAGQETQYF	TGTGCCAGCAGTTTCGCGGGACAAGAGACCCAGTACTTC
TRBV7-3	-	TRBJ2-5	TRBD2	CASRYRPGLVETQYF	TGTGCCAGCAGGTATCGTCCGGGACTAGTGGAGACCCAGTACTTC
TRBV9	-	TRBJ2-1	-	CASSGRGPYNEQFF	TGTGCCAGCAGCGGGAGAGGGCCGTACAATGAGCAGTTCTTC
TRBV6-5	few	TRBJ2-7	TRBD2	CASSYVWRGGRDEQYF	TGTGCCAGCAGTTATGTTTGGCGGGGGGGCCGGGACGAGCAGTACTTC
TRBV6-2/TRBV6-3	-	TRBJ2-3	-	CASSPNQGTDTQYF	TGTGCCAGCAGCCCTAATCAGGGCACAGATACGCAGTATTTT
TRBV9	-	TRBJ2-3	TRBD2	CASSVDVAGGQRTQYF	TGTGCCAGCAGCGTAGACGTAGCGGGGGGGCAGCGGACGCAGTATTTT
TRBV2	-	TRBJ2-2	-	CASSELGLGNTGELFF	TGTGCCAGCAGTGAATTGGGCCTTGGGAACACCGGGGAGCTGTTTTTT
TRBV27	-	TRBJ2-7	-	CASSPQRAPYEQYF	TGTGCCAGCAGCCCCCAGCGGGCGCCCTACGAGCAGTACTTC
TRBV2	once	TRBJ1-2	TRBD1	CASSVETGGYGYTF	TGTGCCAGCAGTGTGGAGACAGGGGGGTATGGCTACACCTTC
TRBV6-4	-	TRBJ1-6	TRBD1	CASRASTGGYSPLHF	TGTGCCAGCAGGGCTTCGACAGGGGGATATTCACCCCTCCACTTT
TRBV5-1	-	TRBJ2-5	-	CASSLGQGRETQYF	TGCGCCAGCAGCTTGGGGCAGGGCCGGGAGACCCAGTACTTC
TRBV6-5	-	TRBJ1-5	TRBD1	CASSLTGEAQPQHF	TGTGCCAGCAGTTTAACAGGGGAGGCTCAGCCCCAGCATTTT